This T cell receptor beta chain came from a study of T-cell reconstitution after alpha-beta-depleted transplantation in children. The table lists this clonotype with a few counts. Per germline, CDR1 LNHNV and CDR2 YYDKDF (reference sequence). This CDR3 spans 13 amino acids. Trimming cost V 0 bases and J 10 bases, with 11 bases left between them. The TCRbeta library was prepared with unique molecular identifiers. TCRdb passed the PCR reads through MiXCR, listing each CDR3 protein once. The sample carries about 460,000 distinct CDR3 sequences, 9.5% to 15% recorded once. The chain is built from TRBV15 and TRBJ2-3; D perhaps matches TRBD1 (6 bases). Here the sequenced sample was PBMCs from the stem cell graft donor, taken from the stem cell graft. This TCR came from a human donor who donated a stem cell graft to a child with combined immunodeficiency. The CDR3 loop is CATSRDAGDAQYF. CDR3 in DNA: TGTGCCACCAGCAGAGACGCAGGGGATGCGCAGTATTTT.